This T cell receptor (beta chain) was obtained from a study of T-cell reconstitution after alpha-beta-depleted transplantation in children. Study-wide results and limits: The origin of high day-60 TCRbeta diversity in some patients lay in surviving recipient T cells and thymic progenitors. After transplant, at about two months, alpha-beta T cells were reportedly derived from several hundred expanded graft clones. By one year post-transplant, T-cell counts and diversity largely arose from T cells that were newly produced.

CDR1 is LGHNA and CDR2 is YSLEER in the germline V gene. The CDR3 has 14 amino acids. V lost 2 bases and J lost 7, with 12 bases in between. A note on this clonotype: Antigen: not known.

As it was prepared, the TCRbeta library received unique molecular identifiers. TCRdb ran MiXCR on the PCR reads and lists one entry per CDR3 protein. The data hold approximately 350,000 distinct CDR3 sequences, with around 15% observed a single time. The input for sequencing was PBMCs, mostly from graft donor cells, taken 360 days after TCRalphabeta/CD19-depleted stem cell transplant. This receptor was obtained from a male patient aged 2-9 years who had a stem cell transplant for acute lymphoblastic leukemia, so the T cells may come from the graft donor. This chain connects TRBV4-3 to TRBJ2-1, with D perhaps matching TRBD2 (5 bases). CDR3 DNA sequence: TGCGCCAGCAGCCAATCTCGAGGCGGGAATGAGCAGTTCTTC. It is translated as CASSQSRGGNEQFF.